This is a list of T cell receptor beta chains from one sample in a study of beta chain features in type 1 diabetes. Using immunoSEQ multiplex PCR, the repertoire was profiled, and TCRdb retains in-frame clones only, with some absent. The profile shows 300,000 to 350,000 clones, less than 10% of them singletons. The sample was central memory CD4+ T cells from blood. The receptors derive from a woman under 30 in good health. Both conserved end residues are part of each CDR3. Each record gives: D gene, clone size, J gene, V gene, CDR3 DNA, CDR3 protein. The D gene is left open where the match is weak. Only some rows state a clone size, as once, few, many or a class for expanded clones.

TRBD2 | NA | TRBJ2-1 | TRBV5-4 | TGTGCCAGCAGCAGGAGCGGGGGCCCCTACAATGAGCAGTTCTTC | CASSRSGGPYNEQFF
TRBD1 | few | TRBJ2-1 | TRBV7-9 | TGTGCCAGCAGCCGCCCTGGACAGGGGGCGGCTCTGTCCTACAATGAGCAGTTCTTC | CASSRPGQGAALSYNEQFF
TRBD1 | few | TRBJ1-2 | TRBV28 | TGTGCCAGCACCCCCGACAGGGTCTATGGCTACACCTTC | CASTPDRVYGYTF
NA | few | TRBJ2-3 | TRBV5-1 | TGCGCCAGCAGCTTGGTAGTAGCGCCAGATACGCAGTATTTT | CASSLVVAPDTQYF
NA | few | TRBJ1-1 | TRBV20-1 | TGCAGTGCTCCAGAAAACACTGAAGCTTTCTTT | CSAPENTEAFF
TRBD1 | few | TRBJ1-2 | TRBV7-2 | TGTGCCAGCATCCGAACAGGGGGCACACATGGCTACACCTTC | CASIRTGGTHGYTF
NA | few | TRBJ2-1 | TRBV7-2 | TGTGCCAGCAGCTTAGGGGGGCGTAGGGGTATGGGCTACAATGAGCAGTTCTTC | CASSLGGRRGMGYNEQFF
NA | few | TRBJ2-7 | TRBV7-2 | TGTGCCAGCAGCTTACGGATCTCCTACGAGCAGTACTTC | CASSLRISYEQYF
TRBD1 | many | TRBJ2-7 | TRBV10-3 | TGTGCCATCAGTACACGGGACAGGGGGCGCGAGCAGTACTTC | CAISTRDRGREQYF
TRBD2 | NA | TRBJ2-1 | TRBV4-1 | TGCGCCAGCAGCAGAGCGGGAGTTTTAATAGATGAGCAGTTCTTC | CASSRAGVLIDEQFF
TRBD1 | few | TRBJ2-5 | TRBV28 | TGTGCCAGCAGTACCCCGGGACAGGGGGCGAGGGAGACCCAGTACTTC | CASSTPGQGARETQYF
TRBD1 | NA | TRBJ2-3 | TRBV5-1 | TGCGCCAGCAGCCCGGACAGGGTGTCTGGCGATACGCAGTATTTT | CASSPDRVSGDTQYF
TRBD1 | many | TRBJ2-7 | TRBV2 | TGTGCCAGCAGTCTTATGGACAGGAGATACGAGCAGTACTTC | CASSLMDRRYEQYF
TRBD2 | NA | TRBJ2-1 | TRBV7-9 | TGTGCCAGCAGCTACAACCCGGGACTAGCGGGAGGGGAGCAGTTCTTC | CASSYNPGLAGGEQFF
TRBD1 | few | TRBJ2-3 | TRBV7-7 | TGTGCTAGCAGCCCCCGACAGGGGGTGACAGATACGCAGTATTTT | CASSPRQGVTDTQYF
NA | NA | TRBJ2-7 | TRBV5-6 | TGTGCCAGCTCAACGGGAGCCGAGAACGAGCAGTACTTC | CASSTGAENEQYF
NA | few | TRBJ2-7 | TRBV18 | TGTGCCAGCTCACCCGCCGGGGGGCCCTACGAGCAGTACTTC | CASSPAGGPYEQYF
NA | few | TRBJ2-5 | TRBV7-6 | TGTGCCAGCAGCTTAGAGGTTGGCCAAGAGACCCAGTACTTC | CASSLEVGQETQYF
NA | NA | TRBJ2-1 | TRBV11-2 | TGTGCCAGCAGCTTGGGACCATCTGAGCAGTTCTTC | CASSLGPSEQFF
TRBD1 | few | TRBJ2-1 | TRBV18 | TGTGCCAGCTCCCCAATCCGACAGGGGGCCGGCAATGAGCAGTTCTTC | CASSPIRQGAGNEQFF
TRBD2 | few | TRBJ2-7 | TRBV5-8 | TGTGCCAGCAGCCGAGATAGCGGGAGTTTTTACGAGCAGTACTTC | CASSRDSGSFYEQYF
TRBD1 | NA | TRBJ1-2 | TRBV5-1 | TGCGCCAGCAGCTTGCTCGGGGACAGTCTCTATGGCTACACCTTC | CASSLLGDSLYGYTF
NA | NA | TRBJ1-1 | TRBV4-1 | TGCGCCAGCAGCCAAAACCATGGGCGTAACACTGAAGCTTTCTTT | CASSQNHGRNTEAFF
NA | few | TRBJ1-1 | TRBV4-3 | TGCGCCAGCAGCCAAGATCGAGGGAGGAACACTGAAGCTTTCTTT | CASSQDRGRNTEAFF
NA | NA | TRBJ2-5 | TRBV28 | TGTGCCACCACGGGGAGTAGGGGAGAGACCCAGTACTTC | CATTGSRGETQYF
NA | few | TRBJ2-5 | TRBV5-4 | TGCGCCAGCAGCCAAGGCAACTTACAAGAGACCCAGTACTTC | CASSQGNLQETQYF
NA | few | TRBJ2-7 | TRBV7-2 | TGTGCCAGCAGCTTAGTGGTATCAGGCTACGAGCAGTACTTC | CASSLVVSGYEQYF
TRBD2 | NA | TRBJ2-1 | TRBV6-5 | TGTGCCAGCAGCGGCGGAGGGACTAGTCTAACGGAGTTCTTC | CASSGGGTSLTEFF
NA | few | TRBJ1-1 | TRBV11-1 | TGTGCCAGCAGCTTAGGGCAGCGAAACACTGAAGCTTTCTTT | CASSLGQRNTEAFF
NA | few | TRBJ1-2 | TRBV6-6 | TGTGCCAGCAATTCCGATTCCGGCTACACCTTC | CASNSDSGYTF
NA | few | TRBJ2-7 | TRBV29-1 | TGCAGCGTTGTGGGCGGGAACATCTACGAGCAGTACTTC | CSVVGGNIYEQYF
NA | many | TRBJ1-5 | TRBV27 | TGTGCCAGCAGTTCATCCGGGACGGTGAATCAGCCCCAGCATTTT | CASSSSGTVNQPQHF
TRBD1 | NA | TRBJ2-1 | TRBV5-1 | TGCGCCAGCAGCTTGGGCCTCGGGACAGTCGAGCAGTTCTTC | CASSLGLGTVEQFF
NA | NA | TRBJ1-4 | TRBV7-4 | TGTGCCAGCACAAAAAAACTGTTTTTT | CASTKKLFF
TRBD1 | few | TRBJ1-1 | TRBV28 | TGTGCCAACCAGGGGGCCAACACTGAAGCTTTCTTT | CANQGANTEAFF
NA | many | TRBJ1-1 | TRBV2 | TGTGCCAGCACTCCGGACGGGAACACTGAAGCTTTCTTT | CASTPDGNTEAFF
NA | few | TRBJ2-1 | TRBV4-2 | TGTGCCAGCAGCCAAGATTGGGTTGGCTCCTACAATGAGCAGTTCTTC | CASSQDWVGSYNEQFF
NA | NA | TRBJ2-1 | TRBV2 | TGTGCCAGCTTAGGGCCTAGCGACGACGAGCAGTTCTTC | CASLGPSDDEQFF
NA | few | TRBJ2-2 | TRBV4-3 | TGCGCCAGCAGCCAAGAAGTGGGCGCGAACACCGGGGAGCTGTTTTTT | CASSQEVGANTGELFF
NA | NA | TRBJ2-3 | TRBV6-5 | TGTGCCAGCAGTGAAGTGGGGAGCACAGATACGCAGTATTTT | CASSEVGSTDTQYF
NA | NA | TRBJ1-2 | TRBV11-2 | TGTGCCAGCAGCGCAGGGGAAGGCTACACCTTC | CASSAGEGYTF
NA | NA | TRBJ2-3 | TRBV6-6 | TGTGCCAGCACTTCCCGCTCAGATACGCAGTATTTT | CASTSRSDTQYF
NA | many | TRBJ2-7 | TRBV19 | TGTGCCAGTAGGGCCTCACCCTACGAGCAGTACTTC | CASRASPYEQYF
TRBD2 | NA | TRBJ2-7 | TRBV2 | TGTGCCAGCAGCTGGACTAGCGGGAGTTACGAGCAGTACTTC | CASSWTSGSYEQYF
NA | few | TRBJ2-7 | TRBV11-2 | TGTGCCAGCAGCGGCCAAGTCAACGTACGAACCTACGAGCAGTACTTC | CASSGQVNVRTYEQYF
NA | few | TRBJ2-6 | TRBV5-1 | TGCGCCAGCAAGCGAACGAACTCTGGGGCCAACGTCCTGACTTTC | CASKRTNSGANVLTF
NA | NA | TRBJ1-2 | TRBV6-5 | TGTGCCAGCAGTTACGCGCGACGGGGCTATGGCTACACCTTC | CASSYARRGYGYTF
NA | few | TRBJ2-7 | TRBV7-2 | TGTGCCAGCAGCTCTGGCGCTTACGAGCAGTACTTC | CASSSGAYEQYF
NA | NA | TRBJ1-1 | TRBV4-1 | TGCGCCAGCAGCCAACAGCTGAACACTGAAGCTTTCTTT | CASSQQLNTEAFF
TRBD1 | NA | TRBJ1-1 | TRBV7-9 | TGTGCCAGCAGCCCCGACAGGGGCCGTGCTGAAGCTTTCTTT | CASSPDRGRAEAFF
NA | few | TRBJ1-4 | TRBV2 | TGTGCCAGCACAGAACAGGGATATGAAAAACTGTTTTTT | CASTEQGYEKLFF
TRBD1 | few | TRBJ1-5 | TRBV11-2 | TGTGCCAGCAGCTTATCAGGGGGCATTCAGCCCCAGCATTTT | CASSLSGGIQPQHF
NA | NA | TRBJ1-5 | TRBV6-5 | TGTGCCAGCAGTTACACGTGGAATCAGCCCCAGCATTTT | CASSYTWNQPQHF
TRBD2 | few | TRBJ2-3 | TRBV19 | TGTGCCAGTAGTAATCTACCGGGACTAGAACAAGATACGCAGTATTTT | CASSNLPGLEQDTQYF
NA | many | TRBJ2-1 | TRBV7-9 | TGTGCCAGCAGCACAGTCAGATCGCGGTCCGGGATCAATGAGCAGTTCTTC | CASSTVRSRSGINEQFF
NA | few | TRBJ2-5 | TRBV21-1 | TGTGCCAGCAGCAAAGGGGTGAAGACCCAGTACTTC | CASSKGVKTQYF
NA | many | TRBJ2-3 | TRBV28 | TGTGCCAGCACCACGGCGGCAGGGAACACAGATACGCAGTATTTT | CASTTAAGNTDTQYF